The 24 T cell receptor beta chains below all came from one sample that was sequenced in a study of metastatic and nonmetastatic thyroid tumors. There were no patients who had received any treatment before thyroid surgery. TCRdb re-processed the PCR reads through MiXCR. The data contain some 10,000 clones, more than 25% of them seen just once; the ten biggest clones take up about 20%. The sample was adjacent normal tissue. The origin of the receptors is a male donor with papillary thyroid cancer or a benign thyroid nodule (not recorded which). Some clones in this sample may be carry-over from other donors' samples.

Within the sample, this clone is medium-sized. The chain has TRBV2 and TRBJ1-6; a weak D match, TRBD1 (5 bases). Germline V gene sequence: CDR1 SNHLY, CDR2 FYNNEI. The CDR3 extends over 11 amino acids. Trimming stripped 7 bases from V and 16 bases from J, with 14 bases between. As DNA, the CDR3 is TGTGCCAGCAACGACCGGGGCCCGCTCCACTTT. Protein: CASNDRGPLHF.

Relative to its sample, this clone is large (0.1 to 1%). In DNA, the CDR3 is TGTGCCAGCGTCGGCGGGGGATTCCACGAGCAGTACTTC. It translates to CASVGGGFHEQYF. The chain employs TRBV6-1 and TRBJ2-7, with 7 nucleotides matching TRBD2. Germline CDR1 MNHNS, CDR2 SASEGT. This CDR3 spans 13 amino acids. After removal of 8 bases from V and 5 bases from J, the junction contained 9 bases not matched to a gene.

The chain joins TRBV11-2 to TRBJ2-7; the D is unclear. The CDR3 runs to 17 residues. In germline, CDR1 is SGHAT, CDR2 FQNNGV. With 1 base removed from V and 0 bases from J, the gap between germline ends came to 16 bases. The CDR3 loop reads CASSLGTVGHSSYEQYF. For the CDR3, the DNA is TGTGCCAGCAGCTTAGGTACAGTGGGCCATAGCTCCTACGAGCAGTACTTC.

The chain uses TRBV20-1 and TRBJ2-1; no definite D call. This CDR3 has 14 amino acids. V was trimmed by 0 bases and J by 0 bases, leaving 6 bases between them. Germline loops: CDR1 DFQATT, CDR2 SNEGSKA (reference sequence). The CDR3 nucleotides read TGCAGTGCTAGAGATCTCCTCTCCTACAATGAGCAGTTCTTC. Its translation is CSARDLLSYNEQFF.

In its sample, this clone was seen a few times. J is TRBJ1-2 and V is TRBV5-1, with D possibly matching TRBD1 (6 bases). The CDR3 length is 14 residues. CDR1 SGHRS and CDR2 YFSETQ come from the germline V gene. Trimming removed 0 bases at V and 4 bases at J, with 10 bases between. The CDR3 is CASSLGQESYGYTF. The CDR3 bases are TGCGCCAGCAGCTTGGGACAGGAGAGCTATGGCTACACCTTC. Based on the CDR3 plus reference TRBV5-1 and TRBJ1-2, the full variable domain is KAGVTQTPRYLIKTRGQQVTLSCSPISGHRSVSWYQQTPGQGLQFLFEYFSETQRNKGNFPGRFSGRQFSNSRSEMNVSTLELGDSALYLCASSLGQESYGYTFGSGTRLTVV.

This clone was observed a few times. The chain links TRBV4-3 to TRBJ2-7; 10 nucleotides agree with TRBD2. CDR1 is LGHNA and CDR2 is YSLEER in the germline V gene. The CDR3 is 14 residues long. The V segment lost 1 base and the J segment 3 bases; nucleotides outside the gene matches: 0. The CDR3 sequence: CASSQGTSGYEQYF. CDR3 in DNA: TGCGCCAGCAGCCAAGGGACTAGCGGCTACGAGCAGTACTTC.

The V and J genes are TRBV11-2 and TRBJ2-1; the D gene is possibly TRBD2 (5 bases). Trimming took 3 bases from V and 8 from J, leaving 23 bases between them. The CDR3 loop spans 17 amino acids. CDR1 and CDR2 from the germline V gene are SGHAT and FQNNGV. The DNA of the CDR3 is TGTGCCAGCAGCTTCCTAACTAGTCGCATATCTGTGGATGAGCAGTTCTTC. The encoded protein is CASSFLTSRISVDEQFF.

By share of the sample, this clone is medium-sized. This rearrangement joins TRBV5-1 to TRBJ2-5, with 11 positions matching TRBD2. Trimming took 1 base from V and 3 from J; bases not matched to a gene: 8. The CDR3 is made up of 17 amino acids. Looked up from germline, CDR1 is SGHRS and CDR2 is YFSETQ. CDR3 sequence reads: CASSLNTNSGREETQYF. In DNA, the CDR3 is TGCGCCAGCAGCTTGAATACTAATAGCGGGAGGGAAGAGACCCAGTACTTC.

The chain uses TRBV4-3 and TRBJ1-2, with D unresolved. The germline V gene encodes CDR1 LGHNA and CDR2 YSLEER. This CDR3 comprises 14 residues. The V gene lost 1 base and the J gene lost 4 bases, with 10 bases spanning the gap. The DNA of the CDR3 is TGCGCCAGCAGCCAAGCATTAGGGAGCTATGGCTACACCTTC. Amino acid sequence: CASSQALGSYGYTF.

This chain joins TRBV19 and TRBJ1-1; D gene uncertain. The germline V gene has CDR1 LNHDA and CDR2 SQIVND (reference sequence). CDR3 size: 13 residues. V was shortened by 1 base and J by 7 bases, with 10 bases between the two germline ends. In DNA, the CDR3 is TGTGCCAGTAGTATAGCGACAATCGGTGAAGCTTTCTTT. Its translation: CASSIATIGEAFF. The full variable domain, its missing parts supplied by reference TRBV19 and TRBJ1-1, is DGGITQSPKYLFRKEGQNVTLSCEQNLNHDAMYWYRQDPGQGLRLIYYSQIVNDFQKGDIAEGYSVSREKKESFPLTVTSAQKNPTAFYLCASSIATIGEAFFGQGTRLTVV.

This clone is medium-sized in the sample. The chain employs TRBV2 and TRBJ2-3, with D maybe TRBD1 (7 bases). The germline V and J ends were trimmed by 7 bases and 0 bases, with 17 bases remaining between them. The germline gives CDR1 SNHLY, CDR2 FYNNEI. CDR3 length: 16 amino acids. The CDR3 nucleotides are TGTGCCAGCATGGTTCCAGGGGGGACTAGCACAGATACGCAGTATTTT. Its protein is CASMVPGGTSTDTQYF.

V gene TRBV18 combines with J gene TRBJ1-4; TRBD1 agrees at 7 bases. The V gene end was trimmed by 3 bases and the J gene end by 8 bases; junction bases not matched to a gene: 6. Germline lookup yields CDR1 KGHSH and CDR2 LQKENI. This CDR3 is 14 amino acids long. The CDR3 here is CASSPDRAREKLFF. CDR3 nucleotide sequence: TGTGCCAGCTCACCCGACAGGGCTCGGGAAAAACTGTTTTTT.

By sample share, this clone is medium-sized. The rearrangement joins TRBV6-2 or TRBV6-3 to TRBJ2-3, with TRBD2 identical over 7 bases. CDR1 is MNHEY, CDR2 SVGEGT, per germline. The CDR3 length is 13 residues. The V segment lost 6 bases and the J segment 11 bases; nucleotides outside the gene matches: 11. The CDR3 sequence is CASSLIGGGEQYF. For the CDR3, the DNA is TGTGCCAGCAGCCTTATTGGGGGGGGAGAGCAGTATTTT.

V gene TRBV9 combines with J gene TRBJ1-1; D call uncertain. V gave up 2 bases and J gave up 0 bases, with 11 bases separating them. The CDR3 is made up of 15 amino acids. Germline V gene data show CDR1 as SGDLS and CDR2 as YYNGEE. Here the CDR3 DNA reads TGTGCCAGCAGCGTCGAGGGAGGGATGAACACTGAAGCTTTCTTT. Protein: CASSVEGGMNTEAFF.

The chain combines TRBV18 with TRBJ1-3; weak D call: TRBD1 (5 bases). CDR1 KGHSH and CDR2 LQKENI come from the germline V gene. V was cut by 1 base and J by 3 bases, with 10 bases left in between. CDR3 size: 15 residues. The CDR3 sequence is CASSPRQGGGNTIYF. The CDR3 DNA sequence: TGTGCCAGCTCACCACGCCAGGGTGGTGGAAACACCATATATTTT.

This clone was observed once. The chain uses TRBV5-8 and TRBJ2-7; the D gene is possibly TRBD1 (5 bases). The CDR3 contains 13 residues. The germline V gene encodes CDR1 SGHTS and CDR2 YDEGEE. V lost 4 bases and J lost 2, with 10 bases in between. The CDR3 loop reads CASSIGDTYEQYF. The CDR3 DNA sequence: TGTGCCAGCAGCATAGGGGATACCTACGAGCAGTACTTC.

This chain connects TRBV20-1 to TRBJ1-1, with 7 positions matching TRBD1. Trimming removed 4 bases from V and 2 bases from J; junction bases left unmatched: 10. The CDR3 is 15 amino acids. Germline CDR1 DFQATT, CDR2 SNEGSKA (reference sequence). The chain's CDR3 is CSATPGTADNTEAFF. In DNA, the CDR3 is TGCAGTGCTACACCCGGGACAGCCGACAACACTGAAGCTTTCTTT.

This clone was found a few times. The rearrangement uses TRBV27 and TRBJ1-1; D ambiguous. Germline values: CDR1 MNHEY, CDR2 SMNVEV (reference sequence). This CDR3 region has 14 residues. V was trimmed by 2 bases and J by 0 bases, leaving 7 bases between them. As DNA, the CDR3 is TGTGCCAGCAGTTTAAATTTCATGAACACTGAAGCTTTCTTT. It codes for CASSLNFMNTEAFF.

This clone was seen more than once but under ten times. The rearrangement links TRBV28 to TRBJ2-7; possibly TRBD1 for D (5 bases). The CDR3 is 15 residues long. Per the germline V gene, CDR1 is MDHEN and CDR2 is SYDVKM. Trimming removed 5 bases at V and 5 bases at J, with 19 bases between. The CDR3 here is CASSPRQGIPHEQYF. In nucleotides, the CDR3 is TGTGCCAGCAGTCCAAGGCAGGGTATTCCCCACGAGCAGTACTTC.

As concerns this clone: The junction differs from germline at one of its ends, possibly a read error. This chain connects TRBV5-6 to TRBJ2-7; 7 bases line up with TRBD1. The CDR3 is 14 amino acids. The V gene's germline CDR1 is SGHDT and CDR2 YYEEEE. The CDR3 protein is CASSLTGESREQYF. As DNA, the CDR3 is TGCGCCAGCAGCTTAACAGGGGAATCTCGGGAGCAGTACTTC.

The sample holds one count of this clone. V is TRBV13 and J is TRBJ2-7; 8 bases align to TRBD1. J gave up 3 bases and V 6 bases, and 7 bases lay outside the gene matches. The CDR3 has 14 amino acids. CDR1 is PRHDT and CDR2 is FYEKMQ in the germline V gene (reference sequence). The CDR3 region is CASRPFGQGYEQYF. The DNA for the CDR3 is TGTGCCAGCAGACCCTTCGGACAGGGCTACGAGCAGTACTTC.

This clone was counted a few times. The rearrangement links TRBV10-1 to TRBJ2-7; D may be TRBD1 or TRBD2 (5 bases each). The CDR3 consists of 13 residues. The germline V and J ends were trimmed by 4 bases and 2 bases, with 9 bases remaining between them. Germline V gene data show CDR1 as WNHNN and CDR2 as SYGVQD (reference sequence). This CDR3 reads CASSVREPYEQYF. The CDR3 nucleotides read TGCGCCAGCAGTGTCAGGGAGCCCTACGAGCAGTACTTC.

The V and J genes are TRBV6-6 and TRBJ1-4, with a tentative D call TRBD1 (6 bases). V dropped 1 base and J dropped 9 bases, with 18 bases sitting between them. CDR1 is MNHNY and CDR2 is SVGAGI in the germline V gene (reference sequence). CDR3 length: 16 amino acids. The CDR3 DNA sequence: TGTGCCAGCAGTTACTATTTGGGACAAAGGCTTCAAAAACTGTTTTTT. It translates to CASSYYLGQRLQKLFF.

Points on this clone: A read error may produce the germline difference seen at one junction end. The V and J genes are TRBV6-2 or TRBV6-3 and TRBJ2-7; 11 bases are shared with TRBD2. CDR1 and CDR2 from the germline V gene are MNHEY and SVGEGT. The CDR3 length is 17 residues. The CDR3 here is CASSYKRVAGGYYDQYF. The CDR3 nucleotides read TGTGCCAGCAGTTACAAGAGGGTAGCGGGAGGGTACTACGATCAGTACTTC.